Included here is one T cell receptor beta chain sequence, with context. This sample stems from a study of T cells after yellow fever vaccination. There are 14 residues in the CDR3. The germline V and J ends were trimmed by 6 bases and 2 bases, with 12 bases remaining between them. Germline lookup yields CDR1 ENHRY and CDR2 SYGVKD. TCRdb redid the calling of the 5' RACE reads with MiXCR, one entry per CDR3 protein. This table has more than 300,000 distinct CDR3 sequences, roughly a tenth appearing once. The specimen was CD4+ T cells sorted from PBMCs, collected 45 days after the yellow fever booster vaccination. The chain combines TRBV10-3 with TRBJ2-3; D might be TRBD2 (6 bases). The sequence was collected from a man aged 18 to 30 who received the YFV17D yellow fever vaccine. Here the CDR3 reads CAIRRELTTDTQYF. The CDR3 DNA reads TGTGCCATCAGGCGGGAACTTACCACAGATACGCAGTATTTT.